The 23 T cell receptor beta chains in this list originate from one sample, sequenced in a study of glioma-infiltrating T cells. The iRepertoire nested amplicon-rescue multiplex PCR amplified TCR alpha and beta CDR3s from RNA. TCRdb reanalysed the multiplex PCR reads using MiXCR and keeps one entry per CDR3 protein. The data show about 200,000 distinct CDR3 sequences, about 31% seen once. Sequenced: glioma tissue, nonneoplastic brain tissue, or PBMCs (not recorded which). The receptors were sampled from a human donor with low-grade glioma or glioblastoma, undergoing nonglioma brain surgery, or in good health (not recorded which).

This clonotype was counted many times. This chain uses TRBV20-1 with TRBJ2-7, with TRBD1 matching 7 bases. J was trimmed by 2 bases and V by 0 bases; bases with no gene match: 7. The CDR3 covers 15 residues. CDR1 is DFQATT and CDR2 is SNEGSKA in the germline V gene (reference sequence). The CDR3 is CSAREQNRGTYEQYF. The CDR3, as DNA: TGCAGTGCTAGAGAACAAAACAGGGGAACCTACGAGCAGTACTTC.

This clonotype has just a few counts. This CDR3 is CASRPGQATGEQYF. For the CDR3, the DNA is TGTGCCAGCAGACCGGGACAGGCAACAGGAGAGCAGTACTTC. The chain has TRBV2 and TRBJ2-7, with 8 bases matching TRBD1. CDR3 length equals 14 residues. The V gene end was trimmed by 6 bases and the J gene end by 7 bases; junction bases not matched to a gene: 11. The germline V gene has CDR1 SNHLY and CDR2 FYNNEI.

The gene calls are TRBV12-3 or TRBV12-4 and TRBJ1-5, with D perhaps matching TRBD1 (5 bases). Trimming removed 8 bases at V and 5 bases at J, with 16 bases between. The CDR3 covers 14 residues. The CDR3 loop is CASDWGVQDQPQHF. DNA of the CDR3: TGTGCCAGCGACTGGGGGGTACAGGATCAGCCCCAGCATTTT.

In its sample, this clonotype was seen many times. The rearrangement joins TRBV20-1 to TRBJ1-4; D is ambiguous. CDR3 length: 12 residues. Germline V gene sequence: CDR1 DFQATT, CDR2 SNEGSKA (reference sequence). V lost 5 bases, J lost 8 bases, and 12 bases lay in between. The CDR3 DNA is TGCAGTGCTGTAACACGGGCGGAAAAACTGTTTTTT. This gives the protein CSAVTRAEKLFF.

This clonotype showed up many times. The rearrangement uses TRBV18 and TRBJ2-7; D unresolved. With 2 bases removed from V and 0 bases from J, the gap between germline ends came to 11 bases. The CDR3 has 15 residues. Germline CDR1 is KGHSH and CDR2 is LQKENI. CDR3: CASSPGGSSSYEQYF. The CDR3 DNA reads TGTGCCAGCTCACCAGGCGGTTCAAGCTCCTACGAGCAGTACTTC. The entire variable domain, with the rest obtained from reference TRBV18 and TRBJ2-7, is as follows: NAGVMQNPRHLVRRRGQEARLRCSPMKGHSHVYWYRQLPEEGLKFMVYLQKENIIDESGMPKERFSAEFPKEGPSILRIQQVVRGDSAAYFCASSPGGSSSYEQYFGPGTRLTVT.

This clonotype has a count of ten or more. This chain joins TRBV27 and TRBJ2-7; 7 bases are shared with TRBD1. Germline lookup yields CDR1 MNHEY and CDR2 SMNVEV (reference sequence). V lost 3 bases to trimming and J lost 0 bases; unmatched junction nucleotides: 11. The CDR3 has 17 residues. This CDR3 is CASSFFSGTANSYEQYF. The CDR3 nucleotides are TGTGCCAGCAGTTTCTTCTCGGGGACAGCAAACTCCTACGAGCAGTACTTC.

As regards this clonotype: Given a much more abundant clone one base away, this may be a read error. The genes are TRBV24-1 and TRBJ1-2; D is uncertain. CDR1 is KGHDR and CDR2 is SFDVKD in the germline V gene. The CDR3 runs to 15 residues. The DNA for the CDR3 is TGTGCCACCAGTGATGGAGACCCATTAAATTATGGCTACATCTTC. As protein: CATSDGDPLNYGYIF.

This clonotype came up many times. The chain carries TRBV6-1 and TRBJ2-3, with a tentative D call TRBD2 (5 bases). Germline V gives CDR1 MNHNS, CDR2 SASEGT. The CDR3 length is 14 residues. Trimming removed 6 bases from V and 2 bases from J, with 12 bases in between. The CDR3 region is CASRATGITDTQYF. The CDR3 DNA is TGTGCCAGCAGAGCCACGGGGATCACAGATACGCAGTATTTT.

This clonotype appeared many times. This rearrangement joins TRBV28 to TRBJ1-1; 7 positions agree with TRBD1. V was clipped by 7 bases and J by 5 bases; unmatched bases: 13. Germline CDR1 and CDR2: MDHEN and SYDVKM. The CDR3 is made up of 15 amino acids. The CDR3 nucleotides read TGTGCCAGCATCGGGGTGGTGAGGGGGCGAACTGAAGCTTTCTTT. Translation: CASIGVVRGRTEAFF. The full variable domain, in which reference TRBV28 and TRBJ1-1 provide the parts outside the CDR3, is DVKVTQSSRYLVKRTGEKVFLECVQDMDHENMFWYRQDPGLGLRLIYFSYDVKMKEKGDIPEGYSVSREKKERFSLILESASTNQTSMYLCASIGVVRGRTEAFFGQGTRLTVV.

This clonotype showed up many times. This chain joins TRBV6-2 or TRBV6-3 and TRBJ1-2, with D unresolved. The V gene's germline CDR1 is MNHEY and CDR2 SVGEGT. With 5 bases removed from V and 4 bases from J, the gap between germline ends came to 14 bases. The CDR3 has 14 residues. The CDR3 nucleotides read TGTGCCAGCAGTCCTTCCACAAGCGGCTATGGCTACACCTTC. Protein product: CASSPSTSGYGYTF.

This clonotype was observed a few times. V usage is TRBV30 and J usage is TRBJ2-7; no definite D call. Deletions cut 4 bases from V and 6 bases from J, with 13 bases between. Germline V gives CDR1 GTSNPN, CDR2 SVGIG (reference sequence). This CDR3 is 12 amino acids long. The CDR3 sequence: CAWNFLDREQYF. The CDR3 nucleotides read TGTGCCTGGAACTTCTTGGACCGCGAGCAGTACTTC.

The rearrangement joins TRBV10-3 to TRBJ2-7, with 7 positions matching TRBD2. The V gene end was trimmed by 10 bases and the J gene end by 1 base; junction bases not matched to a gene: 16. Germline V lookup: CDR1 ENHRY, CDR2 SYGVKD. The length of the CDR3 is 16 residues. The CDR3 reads CATKAGGRELSYEQYF. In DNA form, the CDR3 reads TGTGCCACCAAGGCGGGCGGGCGGGAGTTGTCCTACGAGCAGTACTTC.

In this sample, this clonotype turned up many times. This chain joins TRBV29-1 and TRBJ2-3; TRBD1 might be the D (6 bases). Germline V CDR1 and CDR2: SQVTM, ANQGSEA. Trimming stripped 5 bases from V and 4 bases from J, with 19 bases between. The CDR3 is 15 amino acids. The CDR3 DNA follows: TGCAGCGTTTTCAGGGGAATCGAGGCATCAGATACGCAGTATTTT. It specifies CSVFRGIEASDTQYF.

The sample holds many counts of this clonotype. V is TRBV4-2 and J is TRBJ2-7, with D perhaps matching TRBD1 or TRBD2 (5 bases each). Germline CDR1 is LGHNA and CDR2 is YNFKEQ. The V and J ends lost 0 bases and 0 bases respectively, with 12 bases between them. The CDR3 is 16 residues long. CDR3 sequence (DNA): TGTGCCAGCAGCCAAGATACCGGGACGAACTCCTACGAGCAGTACTTC. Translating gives CASSQDTGTNSYEQYF.

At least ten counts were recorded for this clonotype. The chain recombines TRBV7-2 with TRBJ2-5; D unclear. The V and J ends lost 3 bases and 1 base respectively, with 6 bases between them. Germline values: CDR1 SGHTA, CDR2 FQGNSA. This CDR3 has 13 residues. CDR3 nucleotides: TGTGCCAGCAGCTTCTGGGGCCAAGAGACCCAGTACTTC. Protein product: CASSFWGQETQYF.

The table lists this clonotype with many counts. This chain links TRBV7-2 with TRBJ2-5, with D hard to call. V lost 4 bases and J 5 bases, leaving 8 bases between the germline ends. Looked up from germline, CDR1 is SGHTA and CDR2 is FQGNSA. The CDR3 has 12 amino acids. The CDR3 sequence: CASSSRDETQYF. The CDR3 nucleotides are TGTGCCAGCAGCTCCCGCGATGAGACCCAGTACTTC. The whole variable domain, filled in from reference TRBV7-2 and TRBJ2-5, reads GAGVSQSPSNKVTEKGKDVELRCDPISGHTALYWYRQSLGQGLEFLIYFQGNSAPDKSGLPSDRFSAERTGGSVSTLTIQRTQQEDSAVYLCASSSRDETQYFGPGTRLLVL.

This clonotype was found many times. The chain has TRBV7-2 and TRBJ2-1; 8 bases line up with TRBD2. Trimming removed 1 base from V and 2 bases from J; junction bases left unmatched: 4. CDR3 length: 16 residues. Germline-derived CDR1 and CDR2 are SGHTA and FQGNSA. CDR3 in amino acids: CASSLDGGRTYNEQFF. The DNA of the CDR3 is TGTGCCAGCAGCTTAGACGGCGGGAGGACCTACAATGAGCAGTTCTTC.

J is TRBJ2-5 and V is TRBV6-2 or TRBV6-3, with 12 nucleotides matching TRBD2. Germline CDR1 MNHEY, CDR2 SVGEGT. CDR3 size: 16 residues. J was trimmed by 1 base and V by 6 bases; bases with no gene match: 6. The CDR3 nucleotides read TGTGCCAGCAGGAACGGACTAGCGGGATCCCAAGAGACCCAGTACTTC. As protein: CASRNGLAGSQETQYF.

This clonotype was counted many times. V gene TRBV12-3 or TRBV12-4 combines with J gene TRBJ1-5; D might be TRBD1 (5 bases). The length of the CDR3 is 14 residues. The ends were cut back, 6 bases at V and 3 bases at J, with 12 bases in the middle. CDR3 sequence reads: CASSLGAHNQPQHF. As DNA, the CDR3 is TGTGCCAGCAGCCTAGGGGCCCACAATCAGCCCCAGCATTTT.

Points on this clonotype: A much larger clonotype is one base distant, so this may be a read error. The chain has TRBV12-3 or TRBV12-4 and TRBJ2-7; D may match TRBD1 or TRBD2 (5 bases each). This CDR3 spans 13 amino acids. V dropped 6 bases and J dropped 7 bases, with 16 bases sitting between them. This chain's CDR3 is CASRFGTINEQYF. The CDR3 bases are TGTGCCAGCAGGTTCGGGACGATCAATGAGCAGTACTTC.

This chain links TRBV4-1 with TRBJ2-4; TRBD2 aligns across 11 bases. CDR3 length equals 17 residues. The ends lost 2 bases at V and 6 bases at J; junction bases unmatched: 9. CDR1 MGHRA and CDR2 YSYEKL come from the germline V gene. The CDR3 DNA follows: TGCGCCAGCAGCCAAAGGGGACTAGCGGATAGAGGAAACATTCAGTACTTC. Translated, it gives CASSQRGLADRGNIQYF.

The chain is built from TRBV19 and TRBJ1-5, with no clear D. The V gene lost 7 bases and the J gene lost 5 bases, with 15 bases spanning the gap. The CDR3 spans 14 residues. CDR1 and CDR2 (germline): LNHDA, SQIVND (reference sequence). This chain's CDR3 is CASTPRLGDQPQHF. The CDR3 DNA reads TGTGCCAGTACCCCGCGGTTGGGCGATCAGCCCCAGCATTTT. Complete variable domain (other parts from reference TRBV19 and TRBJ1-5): DGGITQSPKYLFRKEGQNVTLSCEQNLNHDAMYWYRQDPGQGLRLIYYSQIVNDFQKGDIAEGYSVSREKKESFPLTVTSAQKNPTAFYLCASTPRLGDQPQHFGDGTRLSIL.

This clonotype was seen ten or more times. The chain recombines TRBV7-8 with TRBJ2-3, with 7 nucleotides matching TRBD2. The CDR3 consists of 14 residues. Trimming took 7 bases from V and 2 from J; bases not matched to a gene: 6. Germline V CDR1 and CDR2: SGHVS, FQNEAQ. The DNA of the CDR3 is TGTGCCAGCACCTTTACTAGCGTCACAGATACGCAGTATTTT. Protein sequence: CASTFTSVTDTQYF. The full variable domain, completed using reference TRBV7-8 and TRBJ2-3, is GAGVSQSPRYKVAKRGQDVALRCDPISGHVSLFWYQQALGQGPEFLTYFQNEAQLDKSGLPSDRFFAERPEGSVSTLKIQRTQQEDSAVYLCASTFTSVTDTQYFGPGTRLTVL.